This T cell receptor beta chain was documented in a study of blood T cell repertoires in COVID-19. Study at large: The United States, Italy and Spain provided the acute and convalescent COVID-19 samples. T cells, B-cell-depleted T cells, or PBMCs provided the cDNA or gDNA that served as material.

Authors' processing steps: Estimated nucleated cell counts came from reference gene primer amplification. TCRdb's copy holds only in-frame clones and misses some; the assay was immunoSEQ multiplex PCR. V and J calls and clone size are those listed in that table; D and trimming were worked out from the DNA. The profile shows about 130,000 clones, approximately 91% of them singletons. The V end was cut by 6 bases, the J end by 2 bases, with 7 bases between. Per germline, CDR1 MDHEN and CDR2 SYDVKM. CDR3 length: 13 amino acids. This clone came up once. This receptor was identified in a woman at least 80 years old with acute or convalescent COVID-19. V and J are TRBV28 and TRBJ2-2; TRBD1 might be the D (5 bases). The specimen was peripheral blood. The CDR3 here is CASRDSNTGELFF. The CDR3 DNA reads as TGTGCCAGCAGAGACAGTAACACCGGGGAGCTGTTTTTT. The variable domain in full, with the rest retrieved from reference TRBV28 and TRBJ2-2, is DVKVTQSSRYLVKRTGEKVFLECVQDMDHENMFWYRQDPGLGLRLIYFSYDVKMKEKGDIPEGYSVSREKKERFSLILESASTNQTSMYLCASRDSNTGELFFGEGSRLTVL.